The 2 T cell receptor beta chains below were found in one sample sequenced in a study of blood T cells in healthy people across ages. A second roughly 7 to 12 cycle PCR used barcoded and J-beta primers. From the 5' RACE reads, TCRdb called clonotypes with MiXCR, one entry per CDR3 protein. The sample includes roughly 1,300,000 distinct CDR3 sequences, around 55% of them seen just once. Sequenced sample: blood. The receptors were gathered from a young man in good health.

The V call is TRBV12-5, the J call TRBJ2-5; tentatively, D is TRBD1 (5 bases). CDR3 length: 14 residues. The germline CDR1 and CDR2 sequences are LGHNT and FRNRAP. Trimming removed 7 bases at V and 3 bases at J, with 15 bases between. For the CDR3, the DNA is TGTGCTAGTGCCTCTCAGGACAATAAAGAGACCCAGTACTTC. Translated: CASASQDNKETQYF.

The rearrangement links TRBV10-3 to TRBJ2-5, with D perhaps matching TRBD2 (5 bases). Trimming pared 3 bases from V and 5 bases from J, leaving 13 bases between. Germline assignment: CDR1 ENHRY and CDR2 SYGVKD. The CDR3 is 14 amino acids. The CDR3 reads CAISEVASSETQYF. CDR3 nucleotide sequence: TGTGCCATCAGTGAAGTTGCTAGCTCGGAGACCCAGTACTTC.